These T cell receptor beta chains were read from a single sample in a study of blood T cell repertoires in COVID-19. Some clones are missing from TCRdb's copy, which holds only in-frame ones; the method was immunoSEQ multiplex PCR. The table records a few hundred thousand clones, 88% of them present only once. The specimen sequenced was PBMCs or T cells enriched from blood (not recorded which). The receptors derive from a woman in her 50s who had recovered from COVID-19. CDR3s include the opening cysteine and the closing phenylalanine or tryptophan. Fields, in order: D gene, V gene, J gene, CDR3 protein, CDR3 DNA. The D gene is left open where the match is weak.

>-|TRBV14|TRBJ1-1
CASSQHEGVPNTEAFF
TGTGCCAGCAGCCAGCATGAGGGGGTTCCGAACACTGAAGCTTTCTTT
>-|TRBV28|TRBJ1-1
CASRLSGGAEAFF
TGTGCCAGCAGACTCTCGGGGGGCGCTGAAGCTTTCTTT
>TRBD1|TRBV2|TRBJ2-1
CASRTGGSYNEQFF
TGTGCCAGCAGGACAGGGGGCTCCTACAATGAGCAGTTCTTC
>TRBD1|TRBV27|TRBJ1-2
CASSLLGTGHGYTF
TGTGCCAGCAGTTTATTAGGGACAGGGCATGGCTACACCTTC
>TRBD1|TRBV5-5|TRBJ2-5
CASGTPQGLGETQYF
TGTGCCAGCGGCACCCCACAGGGGCTCGGGGAGACCCAGTACTTC
>-|TRBV28|TRBJ1-5
CASSSTSQGFHQPQHF
TGTGCCAGCAGTTCCACCTCTCAGGGTTTTCATCAGCCCCAGCATTTT
>TRBD1|TRBV4-3|TRBJ1-2
CASSHGQGMGGYTF
TGCGCCAGCAGCCACGGACAGGGGATGGGGGGCTACACCTTC
>-|TRBV19|TRBJ2-1
CASSIGGQNYNEQFF
TGTGCCAGTAGTATAGGGGGCCAGAACTACAATGAGCAGTTCTTC
>TRBD1|TRBV11-2|TRBJ2-3
CASSEDRVADTQYF
TGTGCCAGCAGCGAAGACAGGGTGGCAGATACGCAGTATTTT
>-|TRBV29-1|TRBJ2-5
CSTRAGSETQYF
TGCAGCACGAGGGCCGGGTCGGAGACCCAGTACTTC
>TRBD2|TRBV10-2|TRBJ2-1
CASRETSGNYNEQFF
TGCGCCAGCAGAGAAACTAGCGGCAATTACAATGAGCAGTTCTTC
>-|TRBV6-1|TRBJ2-7
CASSEGGSSYEQYF
TGTGCCAGCAGTGAAGGGGGCAGCTCCTACGAGCAGTACTTC
>-|TRBV7-9|TRBJ1-4
CASSLYPVQQNEKLFF
TGTGCCAGCAGCTTATACCCGGTACAGCAAAATGAAAAACTGTTTTTT
>-|TRBV19|TRBJ1-5
CASSIGAGNQPQHF
TGTGCCAGTAGTATTGGGGCAGGCAATCAGCCCCAGCATTTT
>-|TRBV28|TRBJ1-2
CASSSPQDPRGYGYTF
TGTGCCAGCAGTTCCCCCCAGGATCCGCGGGGCTATGGCTACACCTTC
>-|TRBV4-2|TRBJ2-1
CASSQEVRAGYGQFF
TGTGCCAGCAGCCAAGAGGTTAGGGCGGGATACGGGCAGTTCTTC